The 31 T cell receptor beta chains below were found in one sample sequenced in a study of blood T cell repertoires in COVID-19. Sequencing was performed with immunoSEQ multiplex PCR; in TCRdb, only in-frame clones are kept and a portion is missing. Of under 350,000 clones in the sample, around nine tenths were seen once. Source material: PBMCs or T cells enriched from blood (not recorded which). These receptors were obtained from a woman in her forties who had recovered from COVID-19.

The chain recombines TRBV11-2 with TRBJ2-1; 7 nucleotides match TRBD2. This CDR3 has 17 residues. Germline assignment: CDR1 SGHAT and CDR2 FQNNGV. Trimming took 5 bases from V and 5 from J; bases not matched to a gene: 15. Here the CDR3 DNA reads TGTGCCAGCAGCCGAGTTAGGGGAGTAGCGGGTAACAATGAGCAGTTCTTC. This translates into CASSRVRGVAGNNEQFF.

The chain has TRBV20-1 and TRBJ2-7, with a tentative D call TRBD2 (5 bases). The germline V gene encodes CDR1 DFQATT and CDR2 SNEGSKA (reference sequence). The V end lost 3 bases, the J end lost 3 bases, and 9 bases lay between the germline ends. The CDR3 runs to 12 residues. CDR3 in amino acids: CSASLTNYEQYF. In DNA, the CDR3 is TGCAGTGCTAGTCTGACTAACTACGAGCAGTACTTC.

The chain is built from TRBV7-9 and TRBJ1-1, with D possibly TRBD1 on 5 matching bases. The germline CDR1 and CDR2 sequences are SEHNR and FQNEAQ (reference sequence). The CDR3 runs 16 residues. V lost 6 bases and J 3 bases, leaving 20 bases between the germline ends. The CDR3 nucleotides are TGTGCCAGCAGACCAGGGTATCGGATAAGGGACACTGAAGCTTTCTTT. Translation gives CASRPGYRIRDTEAFF.

The rearrangement links TRBV4-1 to TRBJ1-2; no clear D gene. The V gene lost 1 base and the J gene lost 4 bases, with 13 bases spanning the gap. The germline V gene has CDR1 MGHRA and CDR2 YSYEKL. The CDR3 sequence is 15 residues long. The CDR3 protein is CASSQVTTNGYGYTF. CDR3 coding DNA: TGCGCCAGCAGCCAAGTGACTACGAACGGCTATGGCTACACCTTC.

This chain uses TRBV7-3 with TRBJ2-2; D may be TRBD2 (6 bases). The CDR3 is made up of 13 amino acids. V was trimmed by 3 bases and J by 5 bases, leaving 7 bases between them. The germline CDR1 and CDR2 sequences are SGHTA and FQGTGA. CDR3 nucleotide sequence: TGTGCCAGCAGCTTGGGGGGAACCGGGGAGCTGTTTTTT. It yields the protein CASSLGGTGELFF.

V and J are TRBV5-1 and TRBJ2-5; 7 positions agree with TRBD1. The germline V gene encodes CDR1 SGHRS and CDR2 YFSETQ. This CDR3 contains 17 residues. V gave up 0 bases and J gave up 3 bases; unmatched junction bases: 11. The CDR3 DNA follows: TGCGCCAGCAGCTTGGGACCGGGACGGGGACAGAAAGAGACCCAGTACTTC. Its protein product is CASSLGPGRGQKETQYF.

V usage is TRBV7-6 and J usage is TRBJ1-6; 11 bases align to TRBD1. From germline, CDR1 is SGHVS and CDR2 FNYEAQ. The CDR3 is 16 amino acids. Trimming at V came to 5 bases and at J to 7 bases, leaving 7 bases not matched to a gene. The CDR3 bases are TGTGCCAGCAGCATTGGACAGGGGGCGGAGAATTCACCCCTCCACTTT. As protein: CASSIGQGAENSPLHF.

This chain joins TRBV6-6 and TRBJ1-1; 9 bases match TRBD1. The CDR3 sequence is 14 residues long. Germline V gives CDR1 MNHNY, CDR2 SVGAGI (reference sequence). Trimming removed 6 bases from V and 11 bases from J; junction bases left unmatched: 13. The CDR3: CASRDWDRDEYAFF. The CDR3 nucleotides are TGTGCCAGCAGGGATTGGGACAGGGATGAATACGCTTTCTTT.

The J gene is TRBJ2-7, the V gene TRBV18, with D unclear. CDR3 length equals 15 residues. Trimming took off 2 bases at V and 13 bases at J, with 24 bases between the two ends. The germline V gene encodes CDR1 KGHSH and CDR2 LQKENI. Written as DNA, the CDR3 is TGTGCCAGCTCACCATTCGAGACTCCCCCGTCACGGAAATACTTC. This translates into CASSPFETPPSRKYF.

This clone was picked up one time. This rearrangement joins TRBV18 to TRBJ1-1; D ambiguous. The germline V gene encodes CDR1 KGHSH and CDR2 LQKENI. Trimming removed 6 bases at V and 1 base at J, with 9 bases between. The CDR3 loop spans 13 amino acids. The CDR3 DNA reads as TGTGCCAGCTCGCCCGGGAAGAACACTGAAGCTTTCTTT. Translating gives CASSPGKNTEAFF.

The rearrangement links TRBV29-1 to TRBJ1-4; 9 bases match TRBD1. V shed 2 bases, J shed 5 bases, and the junction held 3 bases outside the gene matches. Per germline, CDR1 SQVTM and CDR2 ANQGSEA. The CDR3 loop spans 14 amino acids. The CDR3 reads CSVERGTGNEKLFF. CDR3 sequence (DNA): TGCAGCGTTGAACGGGGGACAGGGAATGAAAAACTGTTTTTT. The whole variable domain, remainder taken from reference TRBV29-1 and TRBJ1-4, is SAVISQKPSRDICQRGTSLTIQCQVDSQVTMMFWYRQQPGQSLTLIATANQGSEATYESGFVIDKFPISRPNLTFSTLTVSNMSPEDSSIYLCSVERGTGNEKLFFGSGTQLSVL.

The chain employs TRBV12-3 or TRBV12-4 and TRBJ2-2, with D possibly TRBD2 on 6 matching bases. The CDR3 is 13 residues long. V was shortened by 6 bases and J by 5 bases, with 10 bases between the two germline ends. CDR3 DNA: TGTGCCAGCAGAAAACGGGAGACCGGGGAGCTGTTTTTT. Its protein product is CASRKRETGELFF.

This clone has only one observation. This chain connects TRBV10-3 to TRBJ2-1, with TRBD2 identical over 7 bases. The V gene's germline CDR1 is ENHRY and CDR2 SYGVKD. This CDR3 has 15 residues. J gave up 3 bases and V 5 bases, and 7 bases lay outside the gene matches. For the CDR3, the DNA is TGTGCCATCAGTATTGGGAGCGGGGACTACAATGAGCAGTTCTTC. Translating gives CAISIGSGDYNEQFF.

V is TRBV7-2 and J is TRBJ1-6; D is perhaps TRBD1 (5 bases). V was cut by 3 bases and J by 9 bases, with 12 bases left in between. CDR1 and CDR2 from the germline V gene are SGHTA and FQGNSA. This CDR3 is built from 14 residues. The CDR3 coding sequence is TGTGCCAGCAGCTTTGGCAGGGCGAGTTCACCCCTCCACTTT. Translation gives CASSFGRASSPLHF.

This rearrangement joins TRBV19 to TRBJ2-3, with TRBD2 identical over 12 bases. The CDR3 contains 16 residues. Germline lookup yields CDR1 LNHDA and CDR2 SQIVND (reference sequence). Germline trimming cut 4 bases from V and 0 bases from J; bases unmatched to any gene: 2. The CDR3 nucleotides are TGTGCCAGTAGTAGGCTAGCGGGAGGGAGCACAGATACGCAGTATTTT. It is translated as CASSRLAGGSTDTQYF.

The chain recombines TRBV7-2 with TRBJ1-2; D remains unclear. The CDR3 extends over 12 amino acids. Trimming pared 5 bases from V and 8 bases from J, leaving 12 bases between. Germline CDR1 and CDR2: SGHTA and FQGNSA. The CDR3 DNA reads as TGTGCCAGCAGCGAACGAGGGCGCGGCTACACCTTC. Translating gives CASSERGRGYTF.

This clone showed up just a few times. This sequence joins TRBV28 and TRBJ1-2, with D possibly TRBD1 on 6 matching bases. Trimming took 6 bases from V and 0 from J, leaving 11 bases between them. Germline CDR1 is MDHEN and CDR2 is SYDVKM. This CDR3 contains 14 residues. The CDR3 region is CASRIQGANYGYTF. Here the CDR3 DNA reads TGTGCCAGCAGAATACAGGGAGCTAACTATGGCTACACCTTC.

J is TRBJ2-7 and V is TRBV5-1; weak D call: TRBD2 (5 bases). V lost 1 base and J 0 bases, leaving 20 bases between the germline ends. The germline V gene has CDR1 SGHRS and CDR2 YFSETQ. This CDR3 is built from 18 residues. The DNA of the CDR3 is TGCGCCAGCAGCTTGTCCACGGGGTCCCGGTTCCTCTCCTACGAGCAGTACTTC. Protein sequence: CASSLSTGSRFLSYEQYF.

The CDR3, as DNA: TGTGCCAGCAGTTACGCAGGAGGGAGGGGGGAAAAACTGTTTTTT. The encoded protein is CASSYAGGRGEKLFF. The rearrangement links TRBV6-5 to TRBJ1-4; TRBD1 might be the D (6 bases). The V gene lost 2 bases and the J gene lost 8 bases, with 15 bases spanning the gap. Germline assignment: CDR1 MNHEY and CDR2 SVGAGI. This CDR3 contains 15 residues.

The gene calls are TRBV4-3 and TRBJ1-2; 8 nucleotides agree with TRBD1. V lost 1 base and J lost 6; bases outside the gene matches: 7. This CDR3 comprises 15 residues. Looked up from germline, CDR1 is LGHNA and CDR2 is YSLEER. The CDR3 region is CASSQVGSRGHGYTF. In nucleotides, the CDR3 is TGCGCCAGCAGCCAAGTGGGGAGCAGGGGGCATGGCTACACCTTC.

The rearrangement uses TRBV28 and TRBJ2-7, with 9 bases matching TRBD1. CDR1 and CDR2 from the germline V gene are MDHEN and SYDVKM. The CDR3 consists of 14 residues. V was clipped by 6 bases and J by 3 bases; unmatched bases: 6. This chain's CDR3 is CASSSDRGGYEQYF. CDR3 nucleotide sequence: TGTGCCAGCAGCTCCGACAGGGGGGGCTACGAGCAGTACTTC.

J is TRBJ2-7 and V is TRBV30, with TRBD1 matching over 7 bases. This CDR3 has 12 residues. J lost 5 bases, V lost 2 bases, and 3 bases had no gene match. Germline V CDR1 and CDR2: GTSNPN, SVGIG (reference sequence). The DNA of the CDR3 is TGTGCCTGGAGTAGGGGGCAGCACGAGCAGTACTTC. This gives the protein CAWSRGQHEQYF.

This chain links TRBV30 with TRBJ1-2, with D perhaps TRBD1 (6 bases). The germline V gene has CDR1 GTSNPN and CDR2 SVGIG (reference sequence). The length of the CDR3 is 15 residues. V shed 3 bases and J shed 3 bases, with 17 bases lying between them. The CDR3 spells CAWRGVQGRDYGYTF. The CDR3 nucleotides are TGTGCCTGGAGAGGGGTACAGGGAAGGGACTATGGCTACACCTTC.

This clone was seen only once. Here the CDR3 reads CASSETGRLFF. CDR3 nucleotide sequence: TGTGCCAGCAGCGAGACAGGGAGACTGTTTTTT. The chain recombines TRBV7-2 with TRBJ1-4; 7 positions match TRBD1. The CDR3 is made up of 11 amino acids. CDR1 is SGHTA and CDR2 is FQGNSA in the germline V gene. The V segment lost 5 bases and the J segment 13 bases; nucleotides outside the gene matches: 4.

The V and J genes are TRBV27 and TRBJ1-2, with 11 bases aligning to TRBD1. CDR1 and CDR2 from the germline V gene are MNHEY and SMNVEV (reference sequence). The trim removed 5 bases at V and 8 bases at J, leaving 13 bases unmatched. The CDR3 runs to 16 residues. The CDR3 nucleotides read TGTGCCAGCAGTCCACGGACAGGGGGCTATTTTGGCGGCTACACCTTC. Amino acids: CASSPRTGGYFGGYTF.

Only one count was recorded for this clone. The V call is TRBV30, the J call TRBJ1-5, with 12 bases fitting TRBD1. The CDR3 is 15 amino acids. CDR1 is GTSNPN, CDR2 SVGIG, per germline (reference sequence). V gave up 3 bases and J gave up 6 bases; unmatched junction bases: 6. The CDR3 coding sequence is TGTGCCTGGAGCCGGGGACAGGGGGCAAGTCAGCCCCAGCATTTT. Its protein product is CAWSRGQGASQPQHF.

The chain recombines TRBV7-9 with TRBJ2-2; 7 bases align to TRBD1. Germline values: CDR1 SEHNR, CDR2 FQNEAQ (reference sequence). The CDR3 extends over 16 amino acids. The V segment lost 4 bases and the J segment 6 bases; nucleotides outside the gene matches: 11. CDR3 DNA sequence: TGTGCCAGCAGCTCAGAAGGGGGCTTAGTTGCCGGGGAGCTGTTTTTT. It encodes CASSSEGGLVAGELFF. The full variable domain, rest sourced from reference TRBV7-9 and TRBJ2-2, is DTGVSQNPRHKITKRGQNVTFRCDPISEHNRLYWYRQTLGQGPEFLTYFQNEAQLEKSRLLSDRFSAERPKGSFSTLEIQRTEQGDSAMYLCASSSEGGLVAGELFFGEGSRLTVL.

The CDR3 bases are TGTGCCAGCAGTGAAAGGTTGCGACAGACTTATGGCTACACCTTC. Amino acid sequence: CASSERLRQTYGYTF. V is TRBV6-1 and J is TRBJ1-2; maybe TRBD1 (5 bases). Trimming took 2 bases from V and 5 from J, leaving 15 bases between them. CDR3 size: 15 residues. Germline-derived CDR1 and CDR2 are MNHNS and SASEGT.

This clone was seen just once. The chain is built from TRBV6-5 and TRBJ2-7; a possible D gene is TRBD1 (6 bases). Trimming pared 6 bases from V and 0 bases from J, leaving 12 bases between. This CDR3 comprises 14 residues. Germline assignment: CDR1 MNHEY and CDR2 SVGAGI. The CDR3 protein is CASRQQGFSYEQYF. The CDR3 DNA is TGTGCCAGCAGGCAACAGGGATTCTCCTACGAGCAGTACTTC.

Regarding this clone: A junction end diverges from the germline sequence, so it may reflect a read error. This chain connects TRBV2 to TRBJ2-3; 9 bases agree with TRBD2. The CDR3 sequence is 17 residues long. The germline V gene encodes CDR1 SNHLY and CDR2 FYNNEI. DNA of the CDR3: TGTGCCAGCACTGAAGGGTTGGCGGGAGGGTCGACAGATACGCAGTATTTT. Residues: CASTEGLAGGSTDTQYF.

The chain joins TRBV4-2 to TRBJ1-3; no definite D call. The CDR3 is 17 amino acids. The germline V gene encodes CDR1 LGHNA and CDR2 YNFKEQ. With 1 base removed from V and 0 bases from J, the gap between germline ends came to 13 bases. This CDR3 reads CASSQGDGIYSGNTIYF. The CDR3 DNA is TGTGCCAGCAGCCAAGGAGACGGGATCTACTCTGGAAACACCATATATTTT.